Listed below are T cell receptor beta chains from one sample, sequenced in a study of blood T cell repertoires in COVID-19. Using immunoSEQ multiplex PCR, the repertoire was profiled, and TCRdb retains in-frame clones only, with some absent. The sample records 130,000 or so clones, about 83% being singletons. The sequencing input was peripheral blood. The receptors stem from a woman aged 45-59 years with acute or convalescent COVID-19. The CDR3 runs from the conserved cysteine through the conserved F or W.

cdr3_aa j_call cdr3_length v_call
CASSTRGSYEQYF TRBJ2-7 13 TRBV21-1
CASSQSAGVEFYNEQFF TRBJ2-1 17 TRBV16
CASSLVQTGSDEQYF TRBJ2-7 15 TRBV7-9
CAWSRQGNYGYTF TRBJ1-2 13 TRBV30
CAIRETGTEGYTF TRBJ1-2 13 TRBV10-3
CASSIIRSNEKLFF TRBJ1-4 14 TRBV19
CASSSQGSTNEKLFF TRBJ1-4 15 TRBV7-9
CASGTSGSWDTQYF TRBJ2-3 14 TRBV3-1/TRBV3-2
CASSSNPGGAGYGYTF TRBJ1-2 16 TRBV7-2
CASSFGLAGGEQYF TRBJ2-7 14 TRBV27
CASSSAHGTGTDTQYF TRBJ2-3 16 TRBV11-2
CASRIQGYTEAFF TRBJ1-1 13 TRBV19
CAWTQQGRGNTEAFF TRBJ1-1 15 TRBV30
CASSVPAGNEQFF TRBJ2-1 13 TRBV9
CASSVEGGGYNEQFF TRBJ2-1 15 TRBV9
CASKWGRTGELFF TRBJ2-2 13 TRBV7-6
CASSFGTGGPTNYGYTF TRBJ1-2 17 TRBV5-1
CASSPAGFGASYGYTF TRBJ1-2 16 TRBV19
CASSFKAGESEQYF TRBJ2-7 14 TRBV7-2
CASSFSGTANTGTDTQYF TRBJ2-3 18 TRBV7-9
CASSSSSGGAFNEQFF TRBJ2-1 16 TRBV5-1
CATGLRGLYQPQHF TRBJ1-5 14 TRBV15
CASSLGSTSGRIYEQYF TRBJ2-7 17 TRBV11-2
CSASLGAAEKLFF TRBJ1-4 13 TRBV20-1
CASSVGPRGGSSYEQYF TRBJ2-7 17 TRBV9
CASSLGGAVRYF TRBJ2-3 12 TRBV12-3/TRBV12-4